In its sample, the clone carrying this T cell receptor (beta chain) was seen many times. Its matching antigen is unknown. Germline assignment: CDR1 MDHEN and CDR2 SYDVKM. Trimming at V came to 6 bases and at J to 6 bases, leaving 11 bases not matched to a gene. This CDR3 contains 15 residues. These data come from a study of glioma-infiltrating T cells. Broader study findings: Tissue and blood shared very few CDR3 sequences. Non-neoplastic patients had below-expected tissue-blood divergence, while all gliomas exceeded expectation.

The iRepertoire nested amplicon-rescue multiplex PCR amplified TCR alpha and beta CDR3s from RNA. Tissue mRNA or PBMC total RNA, roughly 90-450 ng, went into one-step reverse transcription and amplification. In TCRdb, the multiplex PCR reads were re-called with MiXCR into one record per CDR3 protein. In the table there are approximately 120,000 distinct CDR3 sequences, around a quarter of which are singletons. Specimen: glioma tissue, nonneoplastic brain tissue, or PBMCs (not recorded which). The chain joins TRBV28 to TRBJ1-5, with 7 bases lining up with TRBD1. This TCR was sampled from a human donor with low-grade glioma or glioblastoma, undergoing nonglioma brain surgery, or in good health (not recorded which). The CDR3 is CASSPTGVVPQPQHF. CDR3 in DNA: TGTGCCAGCAGCCCAACAGGGGTTGTTCCTCAGCCCCAGCATTTT.